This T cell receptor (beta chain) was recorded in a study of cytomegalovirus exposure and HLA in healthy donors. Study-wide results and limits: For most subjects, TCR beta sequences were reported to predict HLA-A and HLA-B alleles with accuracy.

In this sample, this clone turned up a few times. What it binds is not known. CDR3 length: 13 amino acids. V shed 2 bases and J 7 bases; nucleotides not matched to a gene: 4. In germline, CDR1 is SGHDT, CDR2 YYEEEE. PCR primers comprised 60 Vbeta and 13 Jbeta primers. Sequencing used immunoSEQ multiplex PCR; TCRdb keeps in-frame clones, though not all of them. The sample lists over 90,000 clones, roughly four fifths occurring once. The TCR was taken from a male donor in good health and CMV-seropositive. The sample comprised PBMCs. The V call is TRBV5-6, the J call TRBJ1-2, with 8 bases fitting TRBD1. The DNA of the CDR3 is TGTGCCAGCAGCTTTACAGGGGGTTCTGGCTACACCTTC. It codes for CASSFTGGSGYTF. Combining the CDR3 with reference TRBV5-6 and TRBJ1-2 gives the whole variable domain DAGVTQSPTHLIKTRGQQVTLRCSPKSGHDTVSWYQQALGQGPQFIFQYYEEEERQRGNFPDRFSGHQFPNYSSELNVNALLLGDSALYLCASSFTGGSGYTFGSGTRLTVV.